Following are 17 T cell receptor beta chains from one sample sequenced in a study of cytomegalovirus exposure and HLA in healthy donors. The PCR had 60 Vbeta and 13 Jbeta primers. Here immunoSEQ multiplex PCR was the method, and the copy in TCRdb shows in-frame clones only, minus some. The sample has 80,000 or so clones; 72% are singletons. The sequenced material came from PBMCs. All receptors come from a middle-aged woman in good health and CMV-seropositive.

This clone was recorded a few times. The V and J genes are TRBV2 and TRBJ1-1; 9 bases align to TRBD1. J lost 7 bases, V lost 6 bases, and 6 bases had no gene match. The CDR3 has 13 residues. From germline, CDR1 is SNHLY and CDR2 FYNNEI. The CDR3 here is CASSKQGAGEAFF. In nucleotides, the CDR3 is TGTGCCAGCAGCAAACAGGGGGCAGGTGAAGCTTTCTTT.

The chain joins TRBV2 to TRBJ1-2; 7 nucleotides agree with TRBD1. CDR1 and CDR2 from the germline V gene are SNHLY and FYNNEI. Trimming at V came to 7 bases and at J to 2 bases, leaving 4 bases not matched to a gene. The CDR3 sequence is 13 residues long. In DNA form, the CDR3 reads TGTGCCAGCAAGACGGGACAGAACTATGGCTACACCTTC. Protein: CASKTGQNYGYTF.

CDR3: CASSLLHPGELFF. In DNA, the CDR3 is TGTGCCAGCAGCTTATTACATCCCGGGGAGCTGTTTTTT. V is TRBV11-2 and J is TRBJ2-2; D gene ambiguous. Trimming took 2 bases from V and 6 from J, leaving 7 bases between them. This CDR3 is built from 13 residues. The germline V gene has CDR1 SGHAT and CDR2 FQNNGV.

This clone was seen more than once but under ten times. The chain has TRBV4-1 and TRBJ2-3, with unresolved D. Trimming pared 4 bases from V and 4 bases from J, leaving 9 bases between. The germline gives CDR1 MGHRA, CDR2 YSYEKL. The CDR3 runs 13 residues. The CDR3 DNA sequence: TGCGCCAGCAGCCGAGGTGGGTCAGATACGCAGTATTTT. It specifies CASSRGGSDTQYF.

The table lists this clone with a few counts. At one end the junction does not follow the germline gene, possibly because of a read error. V and J are TRBV7-7 and TRBJ1-4; TRBD1 is a possible D gene (5 bases). The CDR3 length is 13 residues. Germline V gives CDR1 SSHAT, CDR2 FNYEAQ (reference sequence). This CDR3 reads CASSPTGNEKLFF. The CDR3 nucleotides read TGTGCTAGCAGCCCCACAGGAAATGAAAAACTGTTTTTT. Based on the CDR3 plus reference TRBV7-7 and TRBJ1-4, the full variable domain is GAGVSQSPRYKVTKRGQDVTLRCDPISSHATLYWYQQALGQGPEFLTYFNYEAQPDKSGLPSDRFSAERPEGSISTLTIQRTEQRDSAMYRCASSPTGNEKLFFGSGTQLSVL.

Concerning this clone: Within the sample, other DNA sequences also encode this same CDR3. V gene TRBV7-9 combines with J gene TRBJ1-1; no definite D call. The germline CDR1 and CDR2 sequences are SEHNR and FQNEAQ (reference sequence). The V end was cut by 1 base, the J end by 1 base, with 7 bases between. The CDR3 sequence is 14 residues long. CDR3 region: CASSLGSQNTEAFF. CDR3 sequence (DNA): TGTGCCAGCAGCTTAGGTAGTCAGAACACTGAAGCTTTCTTT.

The V and J genes are TRBV15 and TRBJ2-1; 11 bases map to TRBD2. J lost 8 bases, V lost 3 bases, and 9 bases had no gene match. The germline CDR1 and CDR2 sequences are LNHNV and YYDKDF (reference sequence). This CDR3 comprises 16 residues. In nucleotides, the CDR3 is TGTGCCACCAGCAGCGGGGGGCTAGCGGGGGGAGATGAGCAGTTCTTC. It codes for CATSSGGLAGGDEQFF.

There are a few counts of this clone. At one end, the junction sequence differs from germline, possibly due to a read error. This rearrangement joins TRBV7-7 to TRBJ2-3, with 8 bases matching TRBD2. CDR3 length: 16 residues. The germline CDR1 and CDR2 sequences are SSHAT and FNYEAQ (reference sequence). The CDR3 DNA reads TGTGCTAGCAGCTTAGGGCGGGGGGCTAGCACAGATACGCAGTATTTT. Amino acid sequence: CASSLGRGASTDTQYF.

The gene calls are TRBV5-1 and TRBJ2-1; 7 bases agree with TRBD1. The CDR3 sequence is 15 residues long. Germline V gene lookup returns CDR1 SGHRS and CDR2 YFSETQ. Losses at the gene ends were 4 bases for V and 2 bases for J; bases not matched to a gene: 6. The CDR3 DNA sequence: TGCGCCAGCAGCCCGACAGGGATAGCCTACAATGAGCAGTTCTTC. Protein product: CASSPTGIAYNEQFF.

This chain connects TRBV2 to TRBJ1-2, with D uncertain. The CDR3 spans 12 residues. Looked up from germline, CDR1 is SNHLY and CDR2 is FYNNEI. The V end lost 5 bases, the J end lost 6 bases, and 10 bases lay between the germline ends. The CDR3 protein is CASSMRGDGYTF. CDR3 DNA sequence: TGTGCCAGCAGTATGCGGGGAGATGGCTACACCTTC.

The chain carries TRBV6-6 and TRBJ2-1, with D tentatively TRBD1 (5 bases). The V and J ends lost 6 bases and 6 bases respectively, with 9 bases between them. Germline V gene sequence: CDR1 MNHNY, CDR2 SVGAGI (reference sequence). This CDR3 is built from 12 residues. DNA for the CDR3: TGTGCCAGCAGCAACCAGGGCAATGAGCAGTTCTTC. This codes for CASSNQGNEQFF.

The chain recombines TRBV7-9 with TRBJ2-7; 13 bases align to TRBD2. CDR3 length: 17 residues. V dropped 5 bases and J dropped 6; count of bases not matched to a gene: 13. The germline CDR1 and CDR2 sequences are SEHNR and FQNEAQ (reference sequence). The CDR3 region is CASSERLAGGSGAEQYF. CDR3 in DNA: TGTGCCAGCAGCGAAAGACTAGCGGGAGGCTCGGGGGCCGAGCAGTACTTC. Looking up the rest from reference TRBV7-9 and TRBJ2-7 gives the full variable domain: DTGVSQNPRHKITKRGQNVTFRCDPISEHNRLYWYRQTLGQGPEFLTYFQNEAQLEKSRLLSDRFSAERPKGSFSTLEIQRTEQGDSAMYLCASSERLAGGSGAEQYFGPGTRLTVT.

About this clone itself: This sample includes further DNA sequences coding for the same CDR3. This chain links TRBV30 with TRBJ2-5; the match to TRBD1 covers 9 bases. V gave up 2 bases and J gave up 4 bases; unmatched junction bases: 11. Germline-derived CDR1 and CDR2 are GTSNPN and SVGIG (reference sequence). The CDR3 is 16 residues long. The CDR3 spells CAWSPTGQGARETQYF. CDR3 coding DNA: TGTGCCTGGAGTCCGACGGGACAGGGAGCGAGAGAGACCCAGTACTTC.

The chain employs TRBV6-1 and TRBJ2-5; weak D call: TRBD2 (7 bases). The CDR3 totals 14 residues. Looked up from germline, CDR1 is MNHNS and CDR2 is SASEGT. V lost 6 bases and J 5 bases, leaving 16 bases between the germline ends. CDR3 sequence reads: CASSGGPSMETQYF. The CDR3 DNA follows: TGTGCCAGCAGCGGGGGGCCGAGCATGGAGACCCAGTACTTC.

The V gene is TRBV5-1, the J gene TRBJ1-2; TRBD1 aligns across 8 bases. With 5 bases clipped from V and 6 bases from J, the junction kept 9 bases outside the gene matches. CDR3 length: 14 amino acids. CDR1 is SGHRS and CDR2 is YFSETQ in the germline V gene. CDR3 in DNA: TGCGCCAGCAGACCAGACGGACAGGGCGATGGCTACACCTTC. Its protein is CASRPDGQGDGYTF.

The V gene is TRBV4-2, the J gene TRBJ1-2; 7 positions agree with TRBD1. Trimming took 5 bases from V and 1 from J; bases not matched to a gene: 7. This CDR3 has 15 amino acids. CDR1 and CDR2 from the germline V gene are LGHNA and YNFKEQ. CDR3 DNA sequence: TGTGCCAGCAGCGAAGGGACAGCTGTTAACTATGGCTACACCTTC. Protein: CASSEGTAVNYGYTF.

The chain is built from TRBV5-4 and TRBJ1-2, with a tentative D call TRBD1 (5 bases). Trimming took 3 bases from V and 5 from J, leaving 14 bases between them. Germline V gives CDR1 SGHNT, CDR2 YYREEE (reference sequence). CDR3 size: 14 residues. The CDR3 sequence: CASSWFQGGYGYTF. The CDR3 DNA reads as TGTGCCAGCAGCTGGTTCCAGGGCGGTTATGGCTACACCTTC.